The 23 T cell receptor beta chains below all came from one sample that was sequenced in a study of OX40 agonist ivuxolimab in advanced cancers. Repertoires were generated with immunoSEQ multiplex PCR, while TCRdb's copy carries only in-frame clones and drops some. The sample carries about 15,000 clones, roughly 92% recorded once. Source: CD4+ or CD8+ T cells sorted from blood, taken in a trial of the OX40 agonist ivuxolimab. The receptors stem from an adult with an advanced solid tumor such as melanoma, head and neck, liver or kidney cancer.

The chain couples TRBV25-1 to TRBJ1-1, with TRBD1 as a possible D gene (5 bases). Trimming shortened V by 7 bases and J by 3 bases, and 9 bases separated the two germline ends. The CDR3 is 12 residues long. In germline, CDR1 is MGHDK, CDR2 SYGVNS. The CDR3 sequence: CASMRGDTEAFF. CDR3 DNA: TGTGCCAGCATGAGAGGGGACACTGAAGCTTTCTTT.

This chain connects TRBV11-2 to TRBJ1-2, with TRBD1 matching 7 bases. Germline lookup yields CDR1 SGHAT and CDR2 FQNNGV. The CDR3 spans 16 residues. The junction had 14 bases not matched to a gene; V was cut back by 5 bases and J by 5 bases. CDR3 loop: CASSPTPHGTEYGYTF. The CDR3 DNA sequence: TGTGCCAGCAGCCCCACGCCCCACGGGACAGAGTATGGCTACACCTTC.

The chain is built from TRBV18 and TRBJ1-4; D is possibly TRBD1 (6 bases). V was shortened by 1 base and J by 6 bases, with 6 bases between the two germline ends. Looked up from germline, CDR1 is KGHSH and CDR2 is LQKENI. The CDR3 spans 13 residues. The CDR3 protein is CASSPQGDEKLFF. The CDR3 region has the DNA TGTGCCAGCTCACCACAGGGGGATGAAAAACTGTTTTTT.

The rearrangement joins TRBV2 to TRBJ2-7; maybe TRBD2 (5 bases). Trimming shortened V by 3 bases and J by 5 bases, and 8 bases separated the two germline ends. The CDR3 consists of 12 residues. CDR1 SNHLY and CDR2 FYNNEI come from the germline V gene. CDR3 loop: CASSERENEQYF. The CDR3 DNA is TGTGCCAGCAGTGAGAGGGAAAACGAGCAGTACTTC.

The chain links TRBV10-3 to TRBJ2-2; D could derive from TRBD1 or TRBD2 (6 bases each). The CDR3 sequence is 15 residues long. Trimming removed 3 bases from V and 7 bases from J, with 15 bases in between. CDR1 and CDR2 from the germline V gene are ENHRY and SYGVKD. The CDR3 region is CAISESGAPGGELFF. Here the CDR3 DNA reads TGTGCCATCAGTGAATCGGGGGCTCCGGGCGGGGAGCTGTTTTTT.

CDR3 nucleotide sequence: TGCGCCAGCAGCGAAACTATCTTAAATATGGATACGCAGTATTTT. Protein product: CASSETILNMDTQYF. This chain uses TRBV5-1 with TRBJ2-3; D uncertain. CDR1 and CDR2 (germline): SGHRS, YFSETQ. Trimming left V 4 bases short and J 6 bases short, with 18 bases between. The CDR3 totals 15 residues.

J is TRBJ2-3 and V is TRBV13, with 9 bases lining up with TRBD1. After removal of 6 bases from V and 3 bases from J, the junction contained 7 bases not matched to a gene. The CDR3 loop spans 15 amino acids. Germline values: CDR1 PRHDT, CDR2 FYEKMQ (reference sequence). The CDR3 DNA reads TGTGCCAGCAGTCCCGACAGGGGGTCAACAGATACGCAGTATTTT. It specifies CASSPDRGSTDTQYF. The complete variable domain, with remaining parts taken from reference TRBV13 and TRBJ2-3, reads AAGVIQSPRHLIKEKRETATLKCYPIPRHDTVYWYQQGPGQDPQFLISFYEKMQSDKGSIPDRFSAQQFSDYHSELNMSSLELGDSALYFCASSPDRGSTDTQYFGPGTRLTVL.

The chain recombines TRBV11-2 with TRBJ2-3, with D tentatively TRBD2 (6 bases). This CDR3 comprises 17 residues. V lost 4 bases to trimming and J lost 5 bases, with 22 bases between them. Germline CDR1 is SGHAT and CDR2 is FQNNGV. The DNA for the CDR3 is TGTGCCAGCAGCTCCCCCCGGGGACTGGCGGTGAGAGATACGCAGTATTTT. Translation: CASSSPRGLAVRDTQYF.

The chain carries TRBV4-3 and TRBJ2-7; 7 bases match TRBD2. The CDR3 loop spans 17 amino acids. Trimming at V came to 1 base and at J to 0 bases, leaving 9 bases not matched to a gene. CDR1 and CDR2 from the germline V gene are LGHNA and YSLEER. CDR3 sequence reads: CASSQASDLAASYEQYF. The CDR3 DNA reads as TGCGCCAGCAGCCAAGCGTCAGATCTAGCGGCCTCCTACGAGCAGTACTTC.

The rearrangement joins TRBV7-2 to TRBJ1-3, with D possibly matching TRBD1 (5 bases). The length of the CDR3 is 15 residues. Trimming pared 4 bases from V and 2 bases from J, leaving 12 bases between. The germline gives CDR1 SGHTA, CDR2 FQGNSA. The CDR3 here is CASSSGGVTGNTIYF. DNA for the CDR3: TGTGCCAGCAGCTCCGGGGGGGTAACTGGAAACACCATATATTTT.

The genes are TRBV27 and TRBJ2-5; D is unresolved. The CDR3 spans 12 residues. Between the trimmed V and J ends, which lost 1 base and 4 bases, there was a span of 4 bases. From germline, CDR1 is MNHEY and CDR2 SMNVEV (reference sequence). This CDR3 is CASSLYRETQYF. The CDR3 DNA reads TGTGCCAGCAGTTTATACAGAGAGACCCAGTACTTC.

This clone has a single count. The genes are TRBV12-5 and TRBJ1-1, with D perhaps matching TRBD1 (6 bases). The V gene lost 5 bases and the J gene lost 10 bases, with 11 bases spanning the gap. From germline, CDR1 is LGHNT and CDR2 FRNRAP. The CDR3 spans 11 residues. The CDR3, as DNA: TGTGCTAGTGGTGAGGGGGGAGGAGCTTTCTTT. Protein: CASGEGGGAFF.

V is TRBV11-3 and J is TRBJ2-5; 13 bases agree with TRBD2. V lost 5 bases to trimming and J lost 4 bases; unmatched junction nucleotides: 7. The CDR3 loop spans 16 amino acids. Germline V gene data show CDR1 as SGHNT and CDR2 as YENEEA. The CDR3 protein is CASSVGLAGEGETQYF. As DNA, the CDR3 is TGTGCCAGCAGCGTAGGACTAGCGGGAGAGGGAGAGACCCAGTACTTC.

This rearrangement joins TRBV4-3 to TRBJ1-5; D may be TRBD1 (6 bases). The germline V and J ends were trimmed by 4 bases and 0 bases, with 10 bases remaining between them. Per the germline V gene, CDR1 is LGHNA and CDR2 is YSLEER. The length of the CDR3 is 15 residues. CDR3 in amino acids: CASSRSTGSNQPQHF. In DNA, the CDR3 is TGCGCCAGCAGCCGGTCGACAGGTAGCAATCAGCCCCAGCATTTT.

The genes are TRBV7-3 and TRBJ1-1; D remains unclear. The V gene's germline CDR1 is SGHTA and CDR2 FQGTGA. V shed 7 bases and J shed 2 bases, with 14 bases lying between them. This CDR3 has 14 amino acids. CDR3 sequence (DNA): TGTGCCAGCAAGCCTGAAGGTGGTAACACTGAAGCTTTCTTT. It codes for CASKPEGGNTEAFF.

The chain couples TRBV28 to TRBJ2-1, with D perhaps assigned TRBD1 or TRBD2 (5 bases each). Trimming took off 5 bases at V and 2 bases at J, with 10 bases between the two ends. Per germline, CDR1 MDHEN and CDR2 SYDVKM. The CDR3 totals 14 residues. The CDR3 bases are TGTGCCAGCAGTCACGGGGCACCCTACAATGAGCAGTTCTTC. Amino acid sequence: CASSHGAPYNEQFF.

The sample holds a few counts of this clone. The chain links TRBV18 to TRBJ2-2; D remains ambiguous. Looked up from germline, CDR1 is KGHSH and CDR2 is LQKENI. The CDR3 has 11 amino acids. Deletions cut 5 bases from V and 5 bases from J, with 3 bases between. For the CDR3, the DNA is TGTGCCAGCTCAGGAACCGGGGAGCTGTTTTTT. This translates into CASSGTGELFF.

The chain couples TRBV29-1 to TRBJ1-5; D gene ambiguous. Germline CDR1 is SQVTM and CDR2 is ANQGSEA. The V end was cut by 7 bases, the J end by 1 base, with 11 bases between. The CDR3 is 13 amino acids. CDR3 loop: CSAEEGSNQPQHF. The CDR3 region has the DNA TGCAGCGCTGAGGAGGGAAGCAATCAGCCCCAGCATTTT.

The genes are TRBV28 and TRBJ1-5, with TRBD1 matching 9 bases. The CDR3 extends over 14 amino acids. The germline gives CDR1 MDHEN, CDR2 SYDVKM. Unmatched junction bases numbered 8, after V lost 7 bases and J lost 7 bases. The CDR3 region has the DNA TGTGCCAGCACCCTGGGACAGGGAGAGCAGCCCCAGCATTTT. Protein sequence: CASTLGQGEQPQHF.

The chain employs TRBV6-5 and TRBJ2-7, with D possibly matching TRBD2 (6 bases). This CDR3 comprises 14 residues. V was trimmed by 5 bases and J by 1 base, leaving 12 bases between them. Germline CDR1 MNHEY, CDR2 SVGAGI. The CDR3 spells CASSLGGFSYEQYF. Written as DNA, the CDR3 is TGTGCCAGCAGTCTAGGAGGGTTTTCCTACGAGCAGTACTTC.

The rearrangement uses TRBV4-1 and TRBJ1-6; perhaps TRBD1 as D (6 bases). This CDR3 contains 15 residues. Trimming took 0 bases from V and 11 from J, leaving 14 bases between them. The germline V gene has CDR1 MGHRA and CDR2 YSYEKL. Written as DNA, the CDR3 is TGCGCCAGCAGCCAAGATGGGCAGGGGTTTCCACCCCTCCACTTT. Encoded protein: CASSQDGQGFPPLHF.

The V call is TRBV9, the J call TRBJ2-7, with 10 bases matching TRBD1. CDR1 SGDLS and CDR2 YYNGEE come from the germline V gene. V shed 2 bases and J 11 bases; nucleotides not matched to a gene: 7. The CDR3 covers 13 residues. The CDR3 sequence is CASSVSSGQGKYF. The DNA of the CDR3 is TGTGCCAGCAGCGTTTCGTCGGGACAGGGGAAGTACTTC.

The chain joins TRBV5-8 to TRBJ2-1; the match to TRBD2 covers 12 bases. The junction had 6 bases not matched to a gene; V was cut back by 5 bases and J by 6 bases. This CDR3 comprises 15 residues. Germline CDR1 SGHTS, CDR2 YDEGEE. CDR3 sequence reads: CASRGGLAGFNEQFF. CDR3 coding DNA: TGTGCCAGCAGGGGAGGACTAGCGGGGTTCAATGAGCAGTTCTTC.